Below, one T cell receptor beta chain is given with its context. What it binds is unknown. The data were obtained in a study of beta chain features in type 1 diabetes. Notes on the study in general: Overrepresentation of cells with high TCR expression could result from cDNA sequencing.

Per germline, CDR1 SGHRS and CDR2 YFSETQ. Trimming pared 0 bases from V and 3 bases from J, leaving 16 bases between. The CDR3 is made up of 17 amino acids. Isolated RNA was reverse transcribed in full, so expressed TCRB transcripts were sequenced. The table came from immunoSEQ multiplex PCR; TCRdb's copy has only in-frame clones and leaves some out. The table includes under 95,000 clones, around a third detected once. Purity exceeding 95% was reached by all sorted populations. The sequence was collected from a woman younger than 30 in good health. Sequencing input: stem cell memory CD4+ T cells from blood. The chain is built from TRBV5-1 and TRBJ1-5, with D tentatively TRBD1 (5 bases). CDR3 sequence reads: CASSLGSGGVNNQPQHF. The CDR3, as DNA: TGCGCCAGCAGCTTGGGTTCTGGGGGGGTTAACAATCAGCCCCAGCATTTT.